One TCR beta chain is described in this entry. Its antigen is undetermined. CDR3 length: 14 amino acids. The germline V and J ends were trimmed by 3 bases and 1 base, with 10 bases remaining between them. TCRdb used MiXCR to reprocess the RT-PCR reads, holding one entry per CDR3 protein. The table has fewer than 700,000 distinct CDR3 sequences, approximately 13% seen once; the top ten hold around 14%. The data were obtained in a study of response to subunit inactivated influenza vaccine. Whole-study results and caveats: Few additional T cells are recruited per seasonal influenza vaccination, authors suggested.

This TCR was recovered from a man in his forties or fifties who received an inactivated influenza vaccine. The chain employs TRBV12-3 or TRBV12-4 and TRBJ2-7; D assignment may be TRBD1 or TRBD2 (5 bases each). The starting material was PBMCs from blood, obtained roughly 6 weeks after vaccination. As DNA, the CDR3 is TGTGCCAGCAGTTTTCGGGGCTGGTCCTACGAGCAGTACTTC. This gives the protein CASSFRGWSYEQYF.